The 20 T cell receptor beta chains listed next were all sequenced from one sample in a study of identical twins. TCRdb recomputed calls from the 5' RACE reads with MiXCR, one row per CDR3 protein. Of about 900,000 distinct CDR3 sequences listed, 9% to 15% were seen once; the top ten hold around 1.6%. The data also belong to a second study, concerning yellow fever vaccine responses in identical twins.

The sample consisted of PBMCs. The receptors stem from a woman under 30 in good health.

This sequence joins TRBV3-1 and TRBJ2-5; TRBD2 agrees at 8 bases. This CDR3 is built from 15 residues. CDR1 and CDR2 (germline): LGHDT, YNNKEL (reference sequence). The junction had 6 bases not matched to a gene; V was cut back by 1 base and J by 5 bases. CDR3 region: CASSQVTGGRETQYF. CDR3 DNA sequence: TGTGCCAGCAGCCAAGTAACGGGGGGGAGGGAGACCCAGTACTTC.

V gene TRBV6-2 or TRBV6-3 combines with J gene TRBJ2-7; a possible D gene is TRBD1 (6 bases). Germline V lookup: CDR1 MNHEY, CDR2 SVGEGT. V was shortened by 2 bases and J by 4 bases, with 15 bases between the two germline ends. This CDR3 region has 15 residues. The CDR3 nucleotides read TGTGCCAGCAGTTACCGAGGGGGTGAGGAATACGAGCAGTACGTC. Its protein product is CASSYRGGEEYEQYV.

CDR3 residues: CASSRAGGPQYF. CDR3 coding DNA: TGTGCCAGCAGCCGAGCGGGAGGGCCGCAGTATTTT. The chain recombines TRBV7-9 with TRBJ2-3; 10 bases line up with TRBD2. The CDR3 spans 12 residues. The germline V gene encodes CDR1 SEHNR and CDR2 FQNEAQ (reference sequence). Trimming removed 5 bases from V and 10 bases from J; junction bases left unmatched: 3.

The V call is TRBV5-1, the J call TRBJ1-2; TRBD1 matches at 8 bases. V trimming: 4 bases; J trimming: 2 bases; junction bases outside the gene matches: 4. Germline CDR1 reads SGHRS; CDR2 reads YFSETQ. This CDR3 has 14 residues. CDR3 sequence: CASSTTGDNYGYTF. In DNA form, the CDR3 reads TGCGCCAGCAGCACGACAGGGGACAACTATGGCTACACCTTC.

V usage is TRBV7-9 and J usage is TRBJ2-1; the D is unclear. Germline V gene sequence: CDR1 SEHNR, CDR2 FQNEAQ (reference sequence). V lost 8 bases, J lost 0 bases, and 11 bases lay in between. The CDR3 covers 14 residues. The CDR3, as DNA: TGTGCCAGCTTCACTTGGAGCTCCTACAATGAGCAGTTCTTC. This gives the protein CASFTWSSYNEQFF.

About this clonotype itself: Compared with germline, one end of the junction differs, possibly owing to a read error. V gene TRBV12-3 or TRBV12-4 combines with J gene TRBJ2-7, with 9 bases matching TRBD2. CDR3 length: 15 amino acids. The CDR3 DNA is TGTGCCAGCAGTTTACTCCTAGCGGGATCCTACGAGAAGTACTTC. Its translation is CASSLLLAGSYEKYF.

The table lists this clonotype with a few counts. In DNA form, the CDR3 reads TGTGCCAGCAACCGGGACAGCCAAGAGACCCAGTACTTC. Translation: CASNRDSQETQYF. This chain connects TRBV6-1 to TRBJ2-5, with 7 nucleotides matching TRBD1. Germline V gene lookup returns CDR1 MNHNS and CDR2 SASEGT. J was trimmed by 1 base and V by 7 bases; bases with no gene match: 3. The CDR3 is 13 residues long.

V gene TRBV6-1 combines with J gene TRBJ2-2, with D perhaps TRBD1 (5 bases). The CDR3 spans 13 residues. The ends were cut back, 2 bases at V and 8 bases at J, with 9 bases in the middle. The V gene's germline CDR1 is MNHNS and CDR2 SASEGT. Here the CDR3 DNA reads TGTGCCAGCAGTGAAATCCGGACAGGGGAGCTGTTTTTT. It yields the protein CASSEIRTGELFF.

In its sample, this clonotype was seen many times. The V and J genes are TRBV29-1 and TRBJ2-5; 10 bases are shared with TRBD1. Trimming took 0 bases from V and 1 from J; bases not matched to a gene: 5. The CDR3 covers 16 residues. Germline V CDR1 and CDR2: SQVTM, ANQGSEA. CDR3 DNA sequence: TGCAGCGTTGAAGATGGGACAGGGGACACCCAAGAGACCCAGTACTTC. Its protein is CSVEDGTGDTQETQYF.

J is TRBJ2-1 and V is TRBV4-1, with D tentatively TRBD2 (6 bases). V shed 0 bases and J shed 8 bases, with 11 bases lying between them. Looked up from germline, CDR1 is MGHRA and CDR2 is YSYEKL. The CDR3 extends over 14 amino acids. The CDR3 is CASSQDLGGDEQFF. As DNA, the CDR3 is TGCGCCAGCAGCCAAGATCTGGGCGGGGATGAGCAGTTCTTC.

This clonotype was seen a handful of times. CDR3 sequence reads: CASSTRGEYQPQHF. Here the CDR3 DNA reads TGTGCCAGCAGTACTCGGGGCGAGTATCAGCCCCAGCATTTT. The rearrangement uses TRBV6-5 and TRBJ1-5; D might be TRBD1 (5 bases). CDR3 size: 14 residues. The V gene lost 5 bases and the J gene lost 5 bases, with 13 bases spanning the gap. CDR1 and CDR2 from the germline V gene are MNHEY and SVGAGI.

The chain employs TRBV12-3 or TRBV12-4 and TRBJ2-7, with D tentatively TRBD1 or TRBD2 (5 bases each). The CDR3 is 14 residues long. Trimming cost V 6 bases and J 1 base, with 13 bases left between them. CDR3 coding DNA: TGTGCCAGCAGCCACGGGACGGAATCCTACGAGCAGTACTTC. Protein: CASSHGTESYEQYF.

This clonotype was detected only once. A much larger clone differs from this one at a single base, so this may be a read error. V usage is TRBV29-1 and J usage is TRBJ2-5; a possible D gene is TRBD1 (5 bases). Trimming shortened V by 3 bases and J by 1 base, and 6 bases separated the two germline ends. The CDR3 consists of 12 residues. Germline V gene data show CDR1 as SQVTM and CDR2 as ANQGSEA. The DNA for the CDR3 is TGCAGCGTTGACAGGGCCCAAGAGACCCAGTACTTC. It translates to CSVDRAQETQYF.

This clonotype was recorded many times. The chain carries TRBV29-1 and TRBJ2-6; D uncertain. CDR1 is SQVTM and CDR2 is ANQGSEA in the germline V gene. This CDR3 contains 14 residues. V dropped 2 bases and J dropped 0 bases, with 5 bases sitting between them. This chain's CDR3 is CSVEQLSGANVLTF. CDR3 DNA sequence: TGCAGCGTTGAACAACTCTCTGGGGCCAACGTCCTGACTTTC.

This clonotype was observed many times. The rearrangement uses TRBV24-1 and TRBJ2-5; maybe TRBD1 (5 bases). Trimming cost V 1 base and J 3 bases, with 5 bases left between them. This CDR3 has 13 amino acids. The V gene's germline CDR1 is KGHDR and CDR2 SFDVKD. For the CDR3, the DNA is TGTGCCACCAGTGATTTCAGGGAAGAGACCCAGTACTTC. It specifies CATSDFREETQYF.

This chain links TRBV2 with TRBJ2-7; no definite D call. Trimming shortened V by 3 bases and J by 5 bases, and 14 bases separated the two germline ends. CDR1 SNHLY and CDR2 FYNNEI come from the germline V gene. The CDR3 is 14 residues long. The DNA for the CDR3 is TGTGCCAGCAGTGATTGGCAGCCCGCTAACGAGCAGTACTTC. Translated: CASSDWQPANEQYF.

This clonotype was counted only a few times. The chain employs TRBV25-1 and TRBJ1-2; 7 bases are a match to TRBD1. The CDR3 has 17 amino acids. Germline lookup yields CDR1 MGHDK and CDR2 SYGVNS. Trimming cost V 4 bases and J 1 base; bases outside gene matches: 12. This chain's CDR3 is CASSGRDSDKDNYGYTF. CDR3 DNA sequence: TGTGCCAGCAGTGGCCGGGACAGCGATAAAGATAACTATGGCTACACCTTC.

This clonotype was counted between two and nine times. J is TRBJ2-6 and V is TRBV28, with unresolved D. The CDR3 is 13 amino acids. V lost 6 bases and J 3 bases, leaving 6 bases between the germline ends. Germline loops: CDR1 MDHEN, CDR2 SYDVKM. In DNA, the CDR3 is TGTGCCAGCAGCCCAGTTGGGGCCAACGTCCTGACTTTC. It is translated as CASSPVGANVLTF.

This clonotype was counted a few times. The chain employs TRBV4-1 and TRBJ2-6, with 7 bases lining up with TRBD1. Trimming removed 1 base from V and 1 base from J; junction bases left unmatched: 4. Germline V gene sequence: CDR1 MGHRA, CDR2 YSYEKL. This CDR3 spans 17 amino acids. The CDR3 loop reads CASSQGGGLSGANVLTF. CDR3 sequence (DNA): TGCGCCAGCAGCCAAGGAGGGGGCTTATCTGGGGCCAACGTCCTGACTTTC.

Only a few counts were recorded for this clonotype. The V call is TRBV20-1, the J call TRBJ2-7; no clear D. The CDR3 consists of 13 residues. The ends were cut back, 0 bases at V and 2 bases at J, with 8 bases in the middle. CDR1 is DFQATT, CDR2 SNEGSKA, per germline (reference sequence). The CDR3 sequence: CSAREKAAYEQYF. Written as DNA, the CDR3 is TGCAGTGCTAGAGAGAAGGCGGCCTACGAGCAGTACTTC.